This TCR beta chain was sequenced in a study of cytomegalovirus exposure and HLA in healthy donors. Overall study results and limits: Later genetic work tied a missense DCLRE1C variant to beta-chain V and J trimming.

To note about this clone: No antigen is known for it.

Germline V CDR1 and CDR2: SGHDT, YYEEEE. With 4 bases removed from V and 3 bases from J, the gap between germline ends came to 11 bases. The length of the CDR3 is 14 residues. PCR was performed using 60 Vbeta and 13 Jbeta primers. As processed by the authors: As a later analysis found, there were around 86 million unique TCR beta chains, of which some 10 million were shared. Profiling relied on immunoSEQ multiplex PCR, and the TCRdb table lists in-frame clones only, not all of them. The V and J calls and clone size are taken from that table; D and trimming were inferred from the DNA. This table holds roughly 180,000 clones, 82% found once.

The source material was PBMCs. This chain connects TRBV5-6 to TRBJ1-3; D not resolved. The sequence was collected from a man aged 35-49 years in good health and CMV-seronegative. The CDR3 loop reads CASSPPGFGNTIYF. The CDR3 nucleotides read TGTGCCAGCAGCCCGCCCGGGTTTGGAAACACCATATATTTT.